This T cell receptor beta chain came from a study of CXCR3-negative and CXCR3-positive naive CD8 T cells. CDR3 length: 16 amino acids. Germline loops: CDR1 SQVTM, CDR2 ANQGSEA. As to this clonotype: The antigen remains unidentified.

The method, 5' RACE with UMI labels, was used to prepare the TRB cDNA libraries. Each CDR3 protein gets one entry in TCRdb, which reprocessed the 5' RACE reads and gives no DNA. The table for this sample gives 70,000 to 95,000 distinct CDR3 sequences. Study-wide results and limits: The study found CXCR3 expression partially decreased after cryopreservation and ran most assays on fresh PBMCs.

The sequencing sample was made of naive CXCR3- CD8+ T cells from blood. As to subset: CD45RO-CCR7+CD27+CD95- naive CD8+ T cells lacking CXCR3 (TNR3-). J is TRBJ2-7 and V is TRBV29-1; TCRdb designates TRBD2, a call that cannot be tested without DNA. This TCR derives from a human donor in good health. Some clones in this sample may be carry-over from other donors' samples. The CDR3 reads CSVAPTPGVYSYEQYF.